This paragraph reports one T cell receptor beta chain. This record comes from a study of blood T cell repertoires in COVID-19. Libraries were prepared by immunoSEQ multiplex PCR; TCRdb keeps only in-frame clonotypes and omits some of them. The data hold over 120,000 clones, with 86% observed a single time. The germline V gene encodes CDR1 LNHDA and CDR2 SQIVND (reference sequence). The CDR3 spans 14 residues. V lost 7 bases and J lost 6; bases outside the gene matches: 8. The chain is built from TRBV19 and TRBJ1-5; TRBD1 agrees at 8 bases. This receptor was obtained from a man over 45 who had recovered from COVID-19. Sequencing input: PBMCs or T cells enriched from blood (not recorded which). CDR3 in amino acids: CASNGQGAGQPQHF. CDR3 sequence (DNA): TGTGCCAGTAACGGTCAGGGGGCAGGTCAGCCCCAGCATTTT.